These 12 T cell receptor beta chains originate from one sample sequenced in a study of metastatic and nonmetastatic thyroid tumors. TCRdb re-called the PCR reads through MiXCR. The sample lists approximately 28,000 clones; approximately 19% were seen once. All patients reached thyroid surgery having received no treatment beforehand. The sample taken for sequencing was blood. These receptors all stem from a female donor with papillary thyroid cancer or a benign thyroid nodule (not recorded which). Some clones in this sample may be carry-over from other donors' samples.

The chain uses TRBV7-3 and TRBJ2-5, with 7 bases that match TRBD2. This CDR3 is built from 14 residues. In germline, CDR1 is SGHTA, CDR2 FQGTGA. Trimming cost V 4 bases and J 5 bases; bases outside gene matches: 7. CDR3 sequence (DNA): TGTGCCAGCAGCTCGGGGGGTCGAGGGGAGACCCAGTACTTC. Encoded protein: CASSSGGRGETQYF.

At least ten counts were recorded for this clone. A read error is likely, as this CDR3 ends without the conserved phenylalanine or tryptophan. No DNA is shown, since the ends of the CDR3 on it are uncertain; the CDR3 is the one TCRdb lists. This CDR3 reads CASSVDPPRAPGL. The V and J genes are TRBV9 and TRBJ1-2; no DNA check was done on the table's D call, TRBD1. CDR1 SGDLS and CDR2 YYNGEE come from the germline V gene. Termini included, the CDR3 measures 13 amino acids.

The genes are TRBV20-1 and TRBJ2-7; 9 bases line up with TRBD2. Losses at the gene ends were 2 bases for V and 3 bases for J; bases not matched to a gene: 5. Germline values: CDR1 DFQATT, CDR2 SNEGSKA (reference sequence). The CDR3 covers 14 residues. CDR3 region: CSARTSGWGYEQYF. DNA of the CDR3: TGCAGTGCTAGAACTAGCGGGTGGGGCTACGAGCAGTACTTC.

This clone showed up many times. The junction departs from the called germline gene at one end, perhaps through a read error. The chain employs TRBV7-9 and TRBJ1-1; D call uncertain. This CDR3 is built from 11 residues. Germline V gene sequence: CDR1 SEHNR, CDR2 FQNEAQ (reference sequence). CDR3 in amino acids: CASRFWTEAFF. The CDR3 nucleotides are TGTGCCAGCCGCTTTTGGACTGAAGCTTTCTTT.

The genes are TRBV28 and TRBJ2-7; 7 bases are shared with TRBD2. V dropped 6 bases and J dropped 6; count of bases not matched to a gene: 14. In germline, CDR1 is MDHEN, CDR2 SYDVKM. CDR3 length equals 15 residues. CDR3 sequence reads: CASSAPSGGGIEQYF. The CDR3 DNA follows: TGTGCCAGCAGCGCACCGTCCGGGGGAGGGATCGAGCAGTACTTC.

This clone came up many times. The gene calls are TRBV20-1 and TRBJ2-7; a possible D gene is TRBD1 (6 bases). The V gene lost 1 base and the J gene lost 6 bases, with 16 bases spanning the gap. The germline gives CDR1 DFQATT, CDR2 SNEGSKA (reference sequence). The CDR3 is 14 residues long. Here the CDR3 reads CSARVGTNPVEQYF. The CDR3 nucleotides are TGCAGTGCTAGAGTCGGGACAAACCCGGTCGAGCAGTACTTC.

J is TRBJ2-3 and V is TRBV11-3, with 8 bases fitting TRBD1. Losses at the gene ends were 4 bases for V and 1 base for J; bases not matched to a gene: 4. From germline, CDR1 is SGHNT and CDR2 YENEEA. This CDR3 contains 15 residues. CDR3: CASSYRGQGTDTQYF. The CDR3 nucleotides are TGTGCCAGCAGCTACCGGGGACAGGGCACAGATACGCAGTATTTT.

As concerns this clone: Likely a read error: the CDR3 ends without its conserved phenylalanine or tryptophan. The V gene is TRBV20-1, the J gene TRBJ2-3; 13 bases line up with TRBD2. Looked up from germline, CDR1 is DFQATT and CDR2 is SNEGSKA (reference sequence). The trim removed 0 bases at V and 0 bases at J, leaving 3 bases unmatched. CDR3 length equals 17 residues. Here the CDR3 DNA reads TGCAGTGCTAGAGACAAGACTAGCGGGGGGAGCACAGATACGCAGTATCTT. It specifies CSARDKTSGGSTDTQYL.

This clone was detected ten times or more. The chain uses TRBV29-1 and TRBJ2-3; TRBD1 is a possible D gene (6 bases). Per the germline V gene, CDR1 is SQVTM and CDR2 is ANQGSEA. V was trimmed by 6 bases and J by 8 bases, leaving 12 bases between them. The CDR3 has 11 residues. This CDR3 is CSVDRSGTQYF. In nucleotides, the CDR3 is TGCAGCGTGGACAGATCGGGTACGCAGTATTTT.

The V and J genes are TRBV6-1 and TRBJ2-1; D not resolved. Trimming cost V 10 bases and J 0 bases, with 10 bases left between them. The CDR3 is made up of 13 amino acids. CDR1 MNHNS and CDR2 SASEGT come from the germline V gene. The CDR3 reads CATTPPSYNEQFF. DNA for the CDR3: TGTGCCACCACCCCGCCCTCCTACAATGAGCAGTTCTTC.

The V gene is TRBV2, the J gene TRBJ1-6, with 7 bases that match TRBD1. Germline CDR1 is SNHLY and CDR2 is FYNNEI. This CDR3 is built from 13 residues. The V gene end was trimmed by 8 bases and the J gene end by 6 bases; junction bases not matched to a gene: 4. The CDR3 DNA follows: TGTGCCAGCCAGGGACAGAGTAATTCACCCCTCCACTTT. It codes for CASQGQSNSPLHF.

The CDR3 bases are TGCGCCAGCAGCACAACGCCTGGTAATTACGCTGAAGCTTTCTTT. Protein sequence: CASSTTPGNYAEAFF. The chain has TRBV5-1 and TRBJ1-1, with unresolved D. This CDR3 is built from 15 residues. Germline lookup yields CDR1 SGHRS and CDR2 YFSETQ. The germline V and J ends were trimmed by 4 bases and 6 bases, with 19 bases remaining between them.